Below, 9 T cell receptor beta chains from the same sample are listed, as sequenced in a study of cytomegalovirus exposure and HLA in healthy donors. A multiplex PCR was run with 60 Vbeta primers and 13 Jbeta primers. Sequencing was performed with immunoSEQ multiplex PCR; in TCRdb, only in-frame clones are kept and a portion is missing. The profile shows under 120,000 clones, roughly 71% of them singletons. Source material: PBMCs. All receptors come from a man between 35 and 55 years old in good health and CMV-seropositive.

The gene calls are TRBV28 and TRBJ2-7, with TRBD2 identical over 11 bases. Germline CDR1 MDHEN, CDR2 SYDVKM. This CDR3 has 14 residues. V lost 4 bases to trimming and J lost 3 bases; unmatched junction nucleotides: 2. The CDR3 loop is CASSYGTSGYEQYF. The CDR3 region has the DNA TGTGCCAGCAGTTACGGGACTAGCGGCTACGAGCAGTACTTC.

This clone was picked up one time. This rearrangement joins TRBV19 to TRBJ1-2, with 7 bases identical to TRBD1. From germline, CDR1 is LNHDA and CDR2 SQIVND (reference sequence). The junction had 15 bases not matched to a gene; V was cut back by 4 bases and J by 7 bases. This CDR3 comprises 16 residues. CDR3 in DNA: TGTGCCAGTAGTACCCTACAGGGGCGAGGATCCTCTGGCTACACCTTC. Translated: CASSTLQGRGSSGYTF. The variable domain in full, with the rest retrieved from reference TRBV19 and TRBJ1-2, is DGGITQSPKYLFRKEGQNVTLSCEQNLNHDAMYWYRQDPGQGLRLIYYSQIVNDFQKGDIAEGYSVSREKKESFPLTVTSAQKNPTAFYLCASSTLQGRGSSGYTFGSGTRLTVV.

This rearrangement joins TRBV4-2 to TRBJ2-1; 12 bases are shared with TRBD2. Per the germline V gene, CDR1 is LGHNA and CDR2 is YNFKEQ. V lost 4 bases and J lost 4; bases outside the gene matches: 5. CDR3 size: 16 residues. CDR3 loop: CASSPETSGGYNEQFF. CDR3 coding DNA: TGTGCCAGCAGCCCCGAGACTAGCGGGGGATACAATGAGCAGTTCTTC.

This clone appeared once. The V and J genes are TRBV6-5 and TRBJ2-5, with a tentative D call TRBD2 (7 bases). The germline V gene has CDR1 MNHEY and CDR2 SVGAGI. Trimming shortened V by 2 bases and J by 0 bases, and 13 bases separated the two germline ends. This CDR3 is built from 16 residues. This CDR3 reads CASSYELGGDQETQYF. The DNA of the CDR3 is TGTGCCAGCAGTTACGAGTTAGGGGGGGACCAAGAGACCCAGTACTTC.

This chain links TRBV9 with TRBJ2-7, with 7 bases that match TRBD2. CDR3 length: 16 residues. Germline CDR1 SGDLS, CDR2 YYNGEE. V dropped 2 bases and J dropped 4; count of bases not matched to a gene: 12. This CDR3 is CASSVKGLGLIYEQYV. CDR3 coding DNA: TGTGCCAGCAGCGTTAAGGGGCTGGGACTAATTTACGAGCAGTACGTC.

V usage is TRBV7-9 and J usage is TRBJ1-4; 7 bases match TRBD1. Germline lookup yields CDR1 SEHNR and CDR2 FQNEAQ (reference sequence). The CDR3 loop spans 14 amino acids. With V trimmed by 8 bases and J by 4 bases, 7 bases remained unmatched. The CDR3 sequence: CASGEGGSNEKLFF. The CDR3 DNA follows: TGTGCCAGCGGGGAAGGGGGCAGTAATGAAAAACTGTTTTTT.

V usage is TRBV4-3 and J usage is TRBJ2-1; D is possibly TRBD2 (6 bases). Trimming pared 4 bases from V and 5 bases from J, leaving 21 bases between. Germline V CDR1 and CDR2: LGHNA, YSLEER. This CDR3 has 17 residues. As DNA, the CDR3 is TGCGCCAGCAGCCGAAGCGGCGGGGCCGGGTTTGACAATGAGCAGTTCTTC. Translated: CASSRSGGAGFDNEQFF.

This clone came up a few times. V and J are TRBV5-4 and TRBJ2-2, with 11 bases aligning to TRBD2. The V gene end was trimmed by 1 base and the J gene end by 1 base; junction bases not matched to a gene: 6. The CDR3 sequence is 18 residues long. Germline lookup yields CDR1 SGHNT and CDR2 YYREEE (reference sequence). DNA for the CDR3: TGTGCCAGCAGCTTGATTAGGACTAGCGGGCTGAACACCGGGGAGCTGTTTTTT. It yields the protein CASSLIRTSGLNTGELFF.

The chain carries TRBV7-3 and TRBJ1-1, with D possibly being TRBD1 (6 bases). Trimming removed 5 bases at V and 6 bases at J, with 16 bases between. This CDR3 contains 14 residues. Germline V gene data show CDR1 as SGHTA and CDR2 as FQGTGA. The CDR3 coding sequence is TGTGCCAGCAGCCCTCTTAAGGGGGTTCCTGAAGCTTTCTTT. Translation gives CASSPLKGVPEAFF.